A single sample is the source of the 21 T cell receptor beta chains below, sequenced in a study of shared clonotypes between healthy human individuals. Data came from immunoSEQ multiplex PCR; TCRdb stores just in-frame clones and leaves some out. The sample yields about 380,000 clones, 95% to 97% seen once. Sequencing was carried out using memory CD8+ T cells sorted from blood. Subset described: CD45RO+ cells pooled with CCR7-negative TemRA cells. These receptors came from a man aged 25 to 45 in good health.

V gene TRBV5-4 combines with J gene TRBJ2-7, with a tentative D call TRBD2 (6 bases). The V end was cut by 0 bases, the J end by 5 bases, with 12 bases between. The CDR3 sequence is 14 residues long. Germline CDR1 reads SGHNT; CDR2 reads YYREEE (reference sequence). CDR3 bases: TGTGCCAGCAGCTTGGCCGGGACTGTCCACGAGCAGTACTTC. Its translation: CASSLAGTVHEQYF.

The rearrangement uses TRBV7-3 and TRBJ2-7; D perhaps matches TRBD1 (5 bases). The CDR3 is 14 amino acids. CDR1 and CDR2 from the germline V gene are SGHTA and FQGTGA. The V and J ends lost 1 base and 5 bases respectively, with 12 bases between them. The DNA of the CDR3 is TGTGCCAGCAGCTTAATAGGGGCCATGGACGAGCAGTACTTC. Residues: CASSLIGAMDEQYF.

V is TRBV11-2 and J is TRBJ2-1; 7 positions match TRBD2. Trimming removed 0 bases from V and 0 bases from J; junction bases left unmatched: 2. In germline, CDR1 is SGHAT, CDR2 FQNNGV. The CDR3 has 16 amino acids. For the CDR3, the DNA is TGTGCCAGCAGCTTAGAGGGCGGGGGCTCCTACAATGAGCAGTTCTTC. As protein: CASSLEGGGSYNEQFF.

CDR3 bases: TGTGCCAGTAGTCGGCCAGAGAATCAGCCCCAGCATTTT. Protein sequence: CASSRPENQPQHF. This sequence joins TRBV19 and TRBJ1-5, with D unresolved. Deletions cut 5 bases from V and 4 bases from J, with 9 bases between. The CDR3 length is 13 residues. Per germline, CDR1 LNHDA and CDR2 SQIVND (reference sequence). The full variable domain, rest sourced from reference TRBV19 and TRBJ1-5, is DGGITQSPKYLFRKEGQNVTLSCEQNLNHDAMYWYRQDPGQGLRLIYYSQIVNDFQKGDIAEGYSVSREKKESFPLTVTSAQKNPTAFYLCASSRPENQPQHFGDGTRLSIL.

The CDR3, as DNA: TGTGCCAGCAGTGGTCTGGGGCCAGGATATGGCTACACCTTC. It translates to CASSGLGPGYGYTF. This sequence joins TRBV6-1 and TRBJ1-2, with D perhaps TRBD1 (5 bases). Looked up from germline, CDR1 is MNHNS and CDR2 is SASEGT. V dropped 4 bases and J dropped 5 bases, with 14 bases sitting between them. There are 14 residues in the CDR3.

This chain links TRBV18 with TRBJ1-3, with D unclear. Trimming pared 5 bases from V and 0 bases from J, leaving 8 bases between. This CDR3 contains 14 residues. Germline CDR1 and CDR2: KGHSH and LQKENI. CDR3 bases: TGTGCCAGCTCAGGGTCTTCCTCTGGAAACACCATATATTTT. Protein sequence: CASSGSSSGNTIYF.

V is TRBV19 and J is TRBJ1-3; D call uncertain. Germline V lookup: CDR1 LNHDA, CDR2 SQIVND (reference sequence). This CDR3 is 13 amino acids long. The ends were cut back, 11 bases at V and 0 bases at J, with 11 bases in the middle. The CDR3 here is CASTSGSGNTIYF. CDR3 nucleotide sequence: TGTGCCTCTACTTCAGGCTCTGGAAACACCATATATTTT.

V gene TRBV5-4 combines with J gene TRBJ2-2; 8 bases align to TRBD2. V lost 4 bases and J lost 7; bases outside the gene matches: 9. The CDR3 consists of 15 residues. CDR1 SGHNT and CDR2 YYREEE come from the germline V gene (reference sequence). Here the CDR3 reads CASSPGGRENGELFF. CDR3 bases: TGTGCCAGCAGCCCGGGGGGGCGGGAAAACGGGGAGCTGTTTTTT.

The chain is built from TRBV28 and TRBJ2-5, with 14 bases lining up with TRBD2. This CDR3 contains 16 residues. Germline V gene sequence: CDR1 MDHEN, CDR2 SYDVKM. J was trimmed by 4 bases and V by 5 bases; bases with no gene match: 6. The CDR3 sequence is CASSMIGLAGGETQYF. The CDR3, as DNA: TGTGCCAGCAGTATGATCGGACTAGCGGGGGGAGAGACCCAGTACTTC.

This chain connects TRBV27 to TRBJ2-1; D is unclear. This CDR3 comprises 11 residues. Trimming cost V 4 bases and J 9 bases, with 7 bases left between them. From germline, CDR1 is MNHEY and CDR2 SMNVEV (reference sequence). The CDR3 loop reads CASSSPVEQFF. As DNA, the CDR3 is TGTGCCAGCAGTTCGCCTGTTGAGCAGTTCTTC.

This clone was recorded only once. This rearrangement joins TRBV11-3 to TRBJ2-3; 10 nucleotides agree with TRBD1. Germline CDR1 SGHNT, CDR2 YENEEA. Losses at the gene ends were 5 bases for V and 10 bases for J; bases not matched to a gene: 9. This CDR3 spans 14 amino acids. In DNA, the CDR3 is TGTGCCAGCAGCGCAGAGGGACAGGGGTTTCCGCAGTATTTT. Residues: CASSAEGQGFPQYF.

This chain connects TRBV7-2 to TRBJ2-1; D ambiguous. CDR1 SGHTA and CDR2 FQGNSA come from the germline V gene. The V gene lost 1 base and the J gene lost 8 bases, with 9 bases spanning the gap. This CDR3 has 13 residues. The CDR3 sequence: CASSLVGIYEQFF. The CDR3 DNA reads as TGTGCCAGCAGCTTAGTTGGTATCTATGAGCAGTTCTTC.

This chain joins TRBV6-1 and TRBJ2-1; D possibly corresponds to TRBD1 (6 bases). The V end lost 3 bases, the J end lost 0 bases, and 15 bases lay between the germline ends. This CDR3 spans 17 amino acids. CDR1 and CDR2 from the germline V gene are MNHNS and SASEGT. The CDR3 DNA reads TGTGCCAGCAGTGAGTGGAAAGGGGGTTACTCCTACAATGAGCAGTTCTTC. This gives the protein CASSEWKGGYSYNEQFF.

V is TRBV9 and J is TRBJ2-5; no reliable D call. Trimming pared 3 bases from V and 5 bases from J, leaving 2 bases between. Germline assignment: CDR1 SGDLS and CDR2 YYNGEE. The CDR3 length is 10 residues. This CDR3 reads CASSGETQYF. The CDR3 nucleotides read TGTGCCAGCAGCGGTGAGACCCAGTACTTC.

J is TRBJ1-5 and V is TRBV2; unclear D gene. This CDR3 comprises 19 residues. Trimming removed 0 bases from V and 0 bases from J, with 18 bases in between. Germline loops: CDR1 SNHLY, CDR2 FYNNEI. This chain's CDR3 is CASSEANVGWGYSNQPQHF. The CDR3 DNA reads as TGTGCCAGCAGTGAAGCGAATGTCGGCTGGGGATATAGCAATCAGCCCCAGCATTTT. Combining the CDR3 with reference TRBV2 and TRBJ1-5 gives the whole variable domain EPEVTQTPSHQVTQMGQEVILRCVPISNHLYFYWYRQILGQKVEFLVSFYNNEISEKSEIFDDQFSVERPDGSNFTLKIRSTKLEDSAMYFCASSEANVGWGYSNQPQHFGDGTRLSIL.

The CDR3 protein is CASRTSQAGGWFF. DNA of the CDR3: TGTGCCAGCAGGACGAGTCAGGCGGGGGGTTGGTTCTTC. This chain links TRBV2 with TRBJ2-1; 8 bases match TRBD2. CDR3 length equals 13 residues. The germline V gene encodes CDR1 SNHLY and CDR2 FYNNEI. V shed 6 bases, J shed 15 bases, and the junction held 13 bases outside the gene matches. Using reference TRBV2 and TRBJ2-1 for the parts outside the CDR3, the full variable domain is EPEVTQTPSHQVTQMGQEVILRCVPISNHLYFYWYRQILGQKVEFLVSFYNNEISEKSEIFDDQFSVERPDGSNFTLKIRSTKLEDSAMYFCASRTSQAGGWFFGPGTRLTVL.

The chain combines TRBV9 with TRBJ2-5, with D tentatively TRBD2 (6 bases). CDR3 size: 14 residues. Between the trimmed V and J ends, which lost 0 bases and 5 bases, there was a span of 11 bases. CDR1 SGDLS and CDR2 YYNGEE come from the germline V gene. CDR3 loop: CASSVAPSVETQYF. CDR3 in DNA: TGTGCCAGCAGCGTAGCTCCTAGCGTGGAGACCCAGTACTTC.

This chain connects TRBV5-1 to TRBJ2-7; 12 positions agree with TRBD2. V was clipped by 4 bases and J by 0 bases; unmatched bases: 8. The CDR3 sequence is 17 residues long. In germline, CDR1 is SGHRS, CDR2 YFSETQ. The CDR3 sequence is CASSLWTSGTLSYEQYF. CDR3 in DNA: TGCGCCAGCAGCCTTTGGACTAGCGGGACACTCTCCTACGAGCAGTACTTC.

This clone was found once. V and J are TRBV2 and TRBJ1-5; possible D gene TRBD1, 5 bases. The CDR3 runs 13 residues. V dropped 6 bases and J dropped 5 bases, with 11 bases sitting between them. The germline V gene encodes CDR1 SNHLY and CDR2 FYNNEI. The DNA for the CDR3 is TGTGCCAGCAGGGGAGGGACTCATCAGCCCCAGCATTTT. Translating gives CASRGGTHQPQHF. The full variable domain, with the rest looked up from reference TRBV2 and TRBJ1-5, is EPEVTQTPSHQVTQMGQEVILRCVPISNHLYFYWYRQILGQKVEFLVSFYNNEISEKSEIFDDQFSVERPDGSNFTLKIRSTKLEDSAMYFCASRGGTHQPQHFGDGTRLSIL.

CDR3 protein: CASSQTGPRVEQYF. The CDR3, as DNA: TGTGCCAGCAGCCAAACCGGCCCGAGAGTCGAGCAGTACTTC. The chain joins TRBV7-6 to TRBJ2-7; D is undetermined. Germline V gene lookup returns CDR1 SGHVS and CDR2 FNYEAQ. This CDR3 is 14 amino acids long. V was cut by 5 bases and J by 6 bases, with 17 bases left in between.

The chain carries TRBV4-1 and TRBJ1-2, with TRBD1 as a possible D gene (5 bases). Per germline, CDR1 MGHRA and CDR2 YSYEKL. Between the trimmed V and J ends, which lost 4 bases and 2 bases, there was a span of 5 bases. This CDR3 has 12 amino acids. This chain's CDR3 is CASSRDNYGYTF. CDR3 nucleotide sequence: TGCGCCAGCAGCCGGGACAACTATGGCTACACCTTC.